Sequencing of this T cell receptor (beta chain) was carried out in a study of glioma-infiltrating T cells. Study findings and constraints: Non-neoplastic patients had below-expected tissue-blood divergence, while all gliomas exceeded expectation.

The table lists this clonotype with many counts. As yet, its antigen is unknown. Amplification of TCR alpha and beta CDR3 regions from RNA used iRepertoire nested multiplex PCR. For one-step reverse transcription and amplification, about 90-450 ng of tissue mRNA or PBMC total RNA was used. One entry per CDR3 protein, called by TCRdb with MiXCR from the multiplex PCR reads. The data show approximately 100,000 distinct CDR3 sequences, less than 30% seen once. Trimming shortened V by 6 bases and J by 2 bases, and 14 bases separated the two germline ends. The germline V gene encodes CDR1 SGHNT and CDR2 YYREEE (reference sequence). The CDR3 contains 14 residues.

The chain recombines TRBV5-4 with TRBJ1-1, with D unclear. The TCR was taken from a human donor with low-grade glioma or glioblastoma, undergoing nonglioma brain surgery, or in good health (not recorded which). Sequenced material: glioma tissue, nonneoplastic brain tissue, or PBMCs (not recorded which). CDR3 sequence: CASTQGGYNTEAFF. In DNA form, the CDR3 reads TGTGCCAGCACCCAAGGAGGGTATAACACTGAAGCTTTCTTT.